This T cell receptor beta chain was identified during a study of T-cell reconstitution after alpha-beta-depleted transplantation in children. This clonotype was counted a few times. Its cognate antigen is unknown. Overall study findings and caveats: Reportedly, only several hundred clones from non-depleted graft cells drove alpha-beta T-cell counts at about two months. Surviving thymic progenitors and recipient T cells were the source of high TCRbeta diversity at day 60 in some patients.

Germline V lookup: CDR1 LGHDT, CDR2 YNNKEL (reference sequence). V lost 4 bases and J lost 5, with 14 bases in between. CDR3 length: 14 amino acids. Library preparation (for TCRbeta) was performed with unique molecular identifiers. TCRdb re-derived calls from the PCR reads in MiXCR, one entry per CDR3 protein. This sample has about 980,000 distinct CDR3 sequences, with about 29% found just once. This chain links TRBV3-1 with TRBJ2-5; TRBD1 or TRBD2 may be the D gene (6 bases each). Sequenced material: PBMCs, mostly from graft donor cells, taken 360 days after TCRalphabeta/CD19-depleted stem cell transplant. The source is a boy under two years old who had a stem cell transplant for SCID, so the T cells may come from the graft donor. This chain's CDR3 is CASSRFGGHETQYF. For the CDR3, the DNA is TGTGCCAGCAGCCGATTTGGGGGGCATGAGACCCAGTACTTC.